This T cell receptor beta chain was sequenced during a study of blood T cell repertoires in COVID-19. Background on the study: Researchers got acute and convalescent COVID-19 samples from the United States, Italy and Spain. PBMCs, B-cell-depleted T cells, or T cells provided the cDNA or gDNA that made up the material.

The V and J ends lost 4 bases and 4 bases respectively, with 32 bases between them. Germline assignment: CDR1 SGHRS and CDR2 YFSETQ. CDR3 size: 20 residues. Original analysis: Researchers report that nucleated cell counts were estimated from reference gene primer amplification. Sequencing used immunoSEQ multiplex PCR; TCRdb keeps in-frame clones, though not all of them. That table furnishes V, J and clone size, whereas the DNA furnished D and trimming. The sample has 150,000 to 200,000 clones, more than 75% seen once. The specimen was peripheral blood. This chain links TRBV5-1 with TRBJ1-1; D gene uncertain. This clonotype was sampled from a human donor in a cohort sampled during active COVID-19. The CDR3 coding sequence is TGCGCCAGCAGCCTCATCCCCTACGGTTGGCCCAGCGACCGGGGCACTGAAGCTTTCTTT. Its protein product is CASSLIPYGWPSDRGTEAFF.